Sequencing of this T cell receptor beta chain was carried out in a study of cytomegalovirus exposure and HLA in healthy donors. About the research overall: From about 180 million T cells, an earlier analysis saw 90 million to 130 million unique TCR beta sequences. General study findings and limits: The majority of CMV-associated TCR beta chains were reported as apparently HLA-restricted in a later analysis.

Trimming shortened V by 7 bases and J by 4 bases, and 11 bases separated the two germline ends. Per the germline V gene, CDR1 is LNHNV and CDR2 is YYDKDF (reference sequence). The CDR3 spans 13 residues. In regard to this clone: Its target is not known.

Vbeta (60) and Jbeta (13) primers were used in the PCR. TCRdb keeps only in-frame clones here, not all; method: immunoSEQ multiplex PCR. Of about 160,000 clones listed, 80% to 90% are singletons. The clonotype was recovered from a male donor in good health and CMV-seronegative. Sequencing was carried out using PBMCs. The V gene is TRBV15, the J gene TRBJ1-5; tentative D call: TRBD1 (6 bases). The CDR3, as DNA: TGTGCCACCACGGACAGTCTTAATCAGCCCCAGCATTTT. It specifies CATTDSLNQPQHF.